The source of this T cell receptor (beta chain) is a study of T-cell memory formation after mild COVID-19. General study findings and limits: CM and EM subsets held most contracting CD4+ clones; EMRA held CD8+ ones. Clones contracting day 15 to 85 were balanced CD4/CD8; later expanders leaned CD4+.

One entry per CDR3 protein, called by TCRdb with MiXCR from the 5' RACE reads. The sample lists approximately 340,000 distinct CDR3 sequences; 10% to 15% were seen once. About this clonotype itself: Its matching antigen is unknown.

The CDR3 totals 15 residues. V was pared by 3 bases and J by 3 bases, with 14 bases between. CDR1 is KGHSH, CDR2 LQKENI, per germline. Material for sequencing was PBMCs or a T cell subset sorted from them (not recorded which). V gene TRBV18 combines with J gene TRBJ1-1; tentatively, D is TRBD1 (6 bases). This TCR came from a man aged 18 to 30 who had mild COVID-19 (a few samples of this study predate the infection). Cell type and time point are not known. The CDR3 coding sequence is TGTGCCAGCTCACCGACGGGGGCGCGTTACACTGAAGCTTTCTTT. It specifies CASSPTGARYTEAFF.